This T cell receptor beta chain emerged from a study of blood T cells in healthy people across ages (dated by TCRdb to between 2014 and 2017). For the wider study: Template switching captured roughly one uniquely barcoded TCR beta cDNA molecule per two T cells in model experiments. To avoid experimental bias, donors of different ages were distributed randomly across sequencing lanes. Using the same blood draw, the study looked at two additional independent replicas of 1 million unique cDNA reads for two donors, one aged 18 to 30 and the other aged 80 or older. To track age-related changes in TCR beta repertoire diversity, the study relied on deep sequencing normalized with unique cDNA molecular identifiers. Donors were grouped into four age groups: young (average roughly 17 years), middle-aged (approximately 41), aged (around 66) and long-lived (about 82).

What the research found in general, with its limitations: Conclusive comparison of naive and antigen-experienced compartments was prevented by the profiling of bulk unsorted PBMCs. The percentage of naive T cells measured by flow cytometry correlated strongly with observed TCR beta diversity. Observed TCR beta diversity per million T cells fell roughly linearly with age, and a significant reduction was already apparent by age about 36. The CMV infection status of donors was not known, potentially confounding age-related changes in expanded clonotypes. Compared with the aged group, the long-lived group had more naive CD4+ T cells, fewer expanded clones and increased TCR diversity, a pattern suggesting age selection. Estimates of total diversity based on one million sequenced T cells were regarded as lower bounds and as underestimates.

Systemically healthy Caucasian individuals from Russia, some 38 in total and aged about 6 to 90 years, were included as donors. Ten milliliters of peripheral blood were collected from each donor into EDTA-treated Vacutainer tubes. Ficoll-Paque density-gradient centrifugation was used to isolate PBMCs, with at least 6.5 million per sample. Trizol reagent was used to extract total RNA from PBMCs, with at least 5.5 micrograms per sample. For every donor, flow cytometry on a PBMC aliquot measured the percentage of naive CD45RAhigh/CD27high T cells. The germline V gene (reference sequence) gives CDR1 as LGHDT and CDR2 as YNNKEL. The CDR3 runs 15 amino acids, cysteine and phenylalanine included. The kept DNA is CDR3 alone, 45 bases in frame from the first base. The V and J ends are trimmed by 0 bases and 4 bases, leaving 12 bases between them. Libraries were built with 5' RACE. Instrument used: Illumina HiSeq 2500. A second PCR of roughly 6 to 11 cycles was run with a J-beta primer mix and a sample-barcoded 5' primer. A template-switch 5' adaptor carrying 12 random nucleotides introduced a unique molecular identifier onto each TCR beta cDNA molecule. Each sample yielded at least 3 million CDR3-containing paired-end reads. All of the RNA was converted into first-strand cDNA using the Mint cDNA synthesis kit, with a TRBC-specific oligonucleotide serving as the primer. Following uracil-DNA glycosylase treatment, all cDNA underwent a first 18-cycle PCR with the universal primers M1SS and BC2_uni_R. Under the source paper's analysis protocol: Each sample was normalized by randomly selecting 1 million high-quality reads, each carrying a distinct molecular identifier. Reads with shared molecular identifiers were discarded instead of being binned into consensus sequences. CDR3 identification, clonotype clustering and error correction used MiTCR with a Q25 quality threshold and the strictest error-elimination algorithm. A nonparametric unseen species model using Euler transformation provided a lower-bound estimate of total TCR beta diversity. Starting from the raw public reads, TCRdb applied fastp trimming at Q25, assembled clones with MiXCR and retained in-frame beta chains. Each CDR3 protein appears once, grouped with its most common genes and DNA. The V and J calls here are based on TCRdb, not the publication. Within this sample are about 380,000 distinct CDR3 sequences, with about 49% of them counted one time only. The top ten constitute around 49% of the sample.

As to this clonotype: No cognate antigen has been identified for it. No much larger clone is present one base from it, and per-base qualities are unavailable.

The TCR was taken from a man aged 60 to 69 in good health. The sequenced sample consisted of blood. The sequence joins TRBV3-1 to TRBJ1-2; the D gene is perhaps TRBD1, from 5 matching bases. CDR3 sequence: CASSQDSAGIYGYTF. The sequenced DNA: TGTGCCAGCAGCCAAGATTCGGCAGGGATCTATGGCTACACCTTC. Supplemented by the reference TRBV3-1 and TRBJ1-2 proteins around the CDR3, the complete variable domain is DTAVSQTPKYLVTQMGNDKSIKCEQNLGHDTMYWYKQDSKKFLKIMFSYNNKELIINETVPNRFSPKSPDKAHLNLHINSLELGDSAVYFCASSQDSAGIYGYTFGSGTRLTVV.